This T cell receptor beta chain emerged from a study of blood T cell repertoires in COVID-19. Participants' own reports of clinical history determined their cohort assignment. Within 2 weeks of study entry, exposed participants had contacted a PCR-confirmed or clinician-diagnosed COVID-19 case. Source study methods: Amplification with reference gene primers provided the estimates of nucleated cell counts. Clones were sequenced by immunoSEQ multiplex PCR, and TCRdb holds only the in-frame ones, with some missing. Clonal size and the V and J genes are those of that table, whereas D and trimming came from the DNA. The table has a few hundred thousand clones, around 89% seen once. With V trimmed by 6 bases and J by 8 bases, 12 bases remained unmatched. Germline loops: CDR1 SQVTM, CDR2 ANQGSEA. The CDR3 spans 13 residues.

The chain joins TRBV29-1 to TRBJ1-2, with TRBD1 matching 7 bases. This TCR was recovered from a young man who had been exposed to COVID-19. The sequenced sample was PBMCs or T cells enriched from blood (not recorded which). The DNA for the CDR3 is TGCAGCGTCGATACAGGGGATTATGAGGGCTACACCTTC. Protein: CSVDTGDYEGYTF.